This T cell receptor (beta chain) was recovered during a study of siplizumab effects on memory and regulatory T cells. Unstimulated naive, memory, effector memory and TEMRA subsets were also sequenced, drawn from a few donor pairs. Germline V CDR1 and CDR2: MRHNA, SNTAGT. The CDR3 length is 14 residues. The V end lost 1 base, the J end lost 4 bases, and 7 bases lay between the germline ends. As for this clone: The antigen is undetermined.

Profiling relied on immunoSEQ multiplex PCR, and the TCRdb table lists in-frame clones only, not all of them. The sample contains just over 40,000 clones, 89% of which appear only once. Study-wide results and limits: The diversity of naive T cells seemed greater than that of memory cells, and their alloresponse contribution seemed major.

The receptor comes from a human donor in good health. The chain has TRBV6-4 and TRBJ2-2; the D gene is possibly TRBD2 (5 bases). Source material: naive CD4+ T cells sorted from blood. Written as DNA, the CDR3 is TGTGCCAGCAGTGACTTAGGAGGCACCGGGGAGCTGTTTTTT. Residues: CASSDLGGTGELFF.